The T cell receptor beta chain described here comes from a study of T-cell reconstitution after alpha-beta-depleted transplantation in children. This CDR3 contains 15 residues. Germline-derived CDR1 and CDR2 are KGHSH and LQKENI. The V and J ends lost 6 bases and 6 bases respectively, with 18 bases between them. A TCRbeta library incorporating unique molecular identifiers was prepared. TCRdb recomputed calls from the PCR reads with MiXCR, one row per CDR3 protein. Of around 480,000 distinct CDR3 sequences listed, approximately 30% were seen once; the top ten hold approximately 2.3%. The chain employs TRBV18 and TRBJ1-5; D not resolved. The source material was PBMCs from the stem cell graft donor, sampled from the stem cell graft. The sequence came from a human donor who donated a stem cell graft to a child with aplastic anemia. CDR3 amino acids: CASSQDKVNGQPQHF. The CDR3 DNA sequence: TGTGCCAGCTCTCAGGATAAAGTTAACGGTCAGCCCCAGCATTTT.